The next 26 T cell receptor beta chains were all read from a single sample in a study of T cells after yellow fever vaccination. TCRdb passed the 5' RACE reads through MiXCR, listing each CDR3 protein once. Of about 350,000 distinct CDR3 sequences listed, roughly 7.5% are singletons. The starting material was PBMCs, obtained 35 to 50 days after the first yellow fever vaccination. All receptors derive from a young man who received the YFV17D yellow fever vaccine.

This clonotype was seen ten or more times. The V call is TRBV27, the J call TRBJ2-3; D unresolved. Trimming stripped 8 bases from V and 6 bases from J, with 6 bases between. The CDR3 sequence is 10 residues long. The V gene's germline CDR1 is MNHEY and CDR2 SMNVEV (reference sequence). Here the CDR3 DNA reads TGTGCCAGCGGCCGGGATACGCAGTATTTT. Translated, it gives CASGRDTQYF.

This clonotype was recorded a few times. This chain uses TRBV6-5 with TRBJ2-3, with D perhaps TRBD1 or TRBD2 (5 bases each). Germline CDR1 MNHEY, CDR2 SVGAGI. V was trimmed by 0 bases and J by 0 bases, leaving 19 bases between them. The CDR3 has 19 amino acids. DNA of the CDR3: TGTGCCAGCAGTTACTCGTTTGAGGGGCGGGTTTGGAGCACAGATACGCAGTATTTT. Encoded protein: CASSYSFEGRVWSTDTQYF.

The V and J genes are TRBV7-8 and TRBJ1-3; 7 positions match TRBD1. This CDR3 region has 14 residues. The ends lost 5 bases at V and 5 bases at J; junction bases unmatched: 6. Germline CDR1 SGHVS, CDR2 FQNEAQ. CDR3 DNA: TGTGCCAGCAGCATCGGGACAGAGAGAAACACCATATATTTT. Amino acids: CASSIGTERNTIYF.

This clonotype turned up a few times. The chain recombines TRBV10-3 with TRBJ1-3; TRBD1 is a possible D gene (5 bases). Between the trimmed V and J ends, which lost 10 bases and 0 bases, there was a span of 10 bases. CDR1 is ENHRY, CDR2 SYGVKD, per germline. This CDR3 has 13 amino acids. In DNA form, the CDR3 reads TGTGCCACCGAAGACAGCTCTGGAAACACCATATATTTT. It translates to CATEDSSGNTIYF.

This clonotype was detected only a few times. The V gene is TRBV7-7, the J gene TRBJ2-7, with D tentatively TRBD1 (6 bases). With 2 bases removed from V and 2 bases from J, the gap between germline ends came to 13 bases. Germline CDR1 is SSHAT and CDR2 is FNYEAQ (reference sequence). This CDR3 contains 15 residues. The CDR3 loop reads CASSLRAGETYEQYF. As DNA, the CDR3 is TGTGCCAGCAGCTTACGGGCAGGGGAAACCTACGAGCAGTACTTC.

The sample holds a few counts of this clonotype. The chain combines TRBV5-1 with TRBJ2-7; D perhaps matches TRBD2 (5 bases). This CDR3 has 16 amino acids. V lost 4 bases, J lost 0 bases, and 17 bases lay in between. The germline CDR1 and CDR2 sequences are SGHRS and YFSETQ. The CDR3 DNA sequence: TGCGCCAGCAGCCCCTCGGCAGCGGCGGTCTCCTACGAGCAGTACTTC. Its translation is CASSPSAAAVSYEQYF.

The rearrangement joins TRBV12-3 or TRBV12-4 to TRBJ2-2; no firm D call. Trimming shortened V by 3 bases and J by 0 bases, and 8 bases separated the two germline ends. The CDR3 totals 15 residues. The CDR3 sequence is CASSFNAPNTGELFF. In DNA form, the CDR3 reads TGTGCCAGCAGTTTTAACGCTCCGAACACCGGGGAGCTGTTTTTT.

V and J are TRBV12-3 or TRBV12-4 and TRBJ1-5; D uncertain. This CDR3 is 13 amino acids long. V lost 6 bases and J lost 6, with 12 bases in between. The CDR3, as DNA: TGTGCCAGCAGCCAACAAACCGGTCAGCCCCAGCATTTT. This translates into CASSQQTGQPQHF.

A remark on this clonotype: Since a much larger clone is just one base distant, this may be a read error. This chain links TRBV7-8 with TRBJ2-2; D remains ambiguous. The CDR3 spans 14 residues. Germline CDR1 reads SGHVS; CDR2 reads FQNEAQ. The CDR3 loop reads CVSSFSSYTGELFF. The CDR3 bases are TGTGTCAGCAGCTTCTCCAGCTACACCGGGGAGCTGTTTTTT. The variable domain in full, with the rest retrieved from reference TRBV7-8 and TRBJ2-2, is GAGVSQSPRYKVAKRGQDVALRCDPISGHVSLFWYQQALGQGPEFLTYFQNEAQLDKSGLPSDRFFAERPEGSVSTLKIQRTQQEDSAVYLCVSSFSSYTGELFFGEGSRLTVL.

The chain combines TRBV20-1 with TRBJ1-1; D ambiguous. Per the germline V gene, CDR1 is DFQATT and CDR2 is SNEGSKA (reference sequence). Trimming stripped 6 bases from V and 4 bases from J, with 18 bases between. This CDR3 has 14 amino acids. The CDR3 region is CSAVLHRLGTEAFF. CDR3 sequence (DNA): TGCAGTGCCGTACTGCATCGGTTGGGCACTGAAGCTTTCTTT.

This clonotype was observed a handful of times. The CDR3 reads CASSQVGGNQPQHF. DNA for the CDR3: TGCGCCAGCAGCCAAGTTGGGGGAAATCAGCCCCAGCATTTT. This chain uses TRBV4-1 with TRBJ1-5; possibly TRBD1 for D (5 bases). CDR1 and CDR2 from the germline V gene are MGHRA and YSYEKL. V was trimmed by 1 base and J by 4 bases, leaving 8 bases between them. The CDR3 totals 14 residues.

This clonotype was seen a handful of times. J is TRBJ2-1 and V is TRBV6-4, with D maybe TRBD2 (7 bases). Trimming removed 0 bases at V and 0 bases at J, with 15 bases between. There are 18 residues in the CDR3. In germline, CDR1 is MRHNA, CDR2 SNTAGT. The CDR3: CASSDSMGGRSSYNEQFF. The CDR3 DNA is TGTGCCAGCAGTGACTCGATGGGGGGGCGAAGCTCCTACAATGAGCAGTTCTTC.

This clonotype was counted only a few times. The chain employs TRBV7-2 and TRBJ2-3; either TRBD1 or TRBD2 may supply D (6 bases each). CDR1 and CDR2 (germline): SGHTA, FQGNSA. Deletions cut 4 bases from V and 2 bases from J, with 10 bases between. This CDR3 spans 14 amino acids. The CDR3, as DNA: TGTGCCAGCAGCTACGGGGGCTTCACAGATACGCAGTATTTT. Amino acid sequence: CASSYGGFTDTQYF.

The chain recombines TRBV4-2 with TRBJ1-6; D unclear. The CDR3 is made up of 16 amino acids. Germline values: CDR1 LGHNA, CDR2 YNFKEQ. V lost 0 bases and J 5 bases, leaving 11 bases between the germline ends. The DNA for the CDR3 is TGTGCCAGCAGCCAAGAGGCGGGATCCAATAATTCACCCCTCCACTTT. Its translation: CASSQEAGSNNSPLHF.

This clonotype was seen more than once but under ten times. The chain is built from TRBV7-2 and TRBJ1-3; TRBD1 might be the D (6 bases). V was shortened by 1 base and J by 2 bases, with 9 bases between the two germline ends. The germline gives CDR1 SGHTA, CDR2 FQGNSA. There are 15 residues in the CDR3. The chain's CDR3 is CASSLEGQPGNTIYF. The CDR3 DNA sequence: TGTGCCAGCAGCTTAGAAGGACAGCCTGGAAACACCATATATTTT.

In this sample, this clonotype turned up many times. V and J are TRBV4-1 and TRBJ2-7; 11 bases fit TRBD2. Germline-derived CDR1 and CDR2 are MGHRA and YSYEKL. The CDR3 covers 13 residues. The J segment lost 6 bases and the V segment lost 3 bases, leaving 1 base of the junction unmatched. The DNA of the CDR3 is TGCGCCAGCAGCCAGCTAGCGGGGGGCGAGCAGTACGTC. It encodes CASSQLAGGEQYV.

This chain uses TRBV6-1 with TRBJ2-7; 8 positions agree with TRBD2. Germline V CDR1 and CDR2: MNHNS, SASEGT. Trimming took 6 bases from V and 4 from J; bases not matched to a gene: 5. CDR3 length: 13 residues. The DNA of the CDR3 is TGTGCCAGCAGGCCCGGGACTAGTTACGAGCAGTACTTC. Translating gives CASRPGTSYEQYF.

This clonotype has a handful of counts. The chain links TRBV7-2 to TRBJ1-1, with unresolved D. This CDR3 comprises 12 residues. The V end lost 3 bases, the J end lost 9 bases, and 11 bases lay between the germline ends. The germline gives CDR1 SGHTA, CDR2 FQGNSA. The CDR3 sequence is CASSFVGSQAFF. CDR3 DNA: TGTGCCAGCAGCTTTGTAGGCAGCCAAGCTTTCTTT.

The chain carries TRBV5-1 and TRBJ2-7, with 11 bases identical to TRBD2. CDR3 length equals 14 residues. The germline CDR1 and CDR2 sequences are SGHRS and YFSETQ. The junction had 6 bases not matched to a gene; V was cut back by 8 bases and J by 2 bases. CDR3 DNA: TGCGCCAGTAGACCGACTAGCGGGGCCTACGAGCAGTACTTC. It yields the protein CASRPTSGAYEQYF.

CDR3 amino acids: CASSPSQVLYNSPLHF. The CDR3 region has the DNA TGTGCCAGCAGCCCGTCGCAGGTCCTCTATAATTCACCCCTCCACTTT. The chain uses TRBV7-2 and TRBJ1-6; D is uncertain. CDR3 length: 16 amino acids. Germline V lookup: CDR1 SGHTA, CDR2 FQGNSA. Trimming stripped 5 bases from V and 3 bases from J, with 14 bases between.

The sample holds a few counts of this clonotype. J is TRBJ1-2 and V is TRBV7-2, with D perhaps matching TRBD1 (5 bases). Germline CDR1 reads SGHTA; CDR2 reads FQGNSA. This CDR3 is 14 amino acids long. Trimming pared 5 bases from V and 4 bases from J, leaving 14 bases between. The CDR3 reads CASSARGGSYGYTF. The DNA for the CDR3 is TGTGCCAGCAGCGCCCGTGGGGGTTCCTATGGCTACACCTTC.

The chain uses TRBV5-1 and TRBJ1-1; 8 bases map to TRBD1. Germline V gene lookup returns CDR1 SGHRS and CDR2 YFSETQ. The CDR3 loop spans 15 amino acids. Trimming removed 4 bases from V and 3 bases from J; junction bases left unmatched: 8. The CDR3 sequence: CASSPLGQGYTEAFF. CDR3 in DNA: TGCGCCAGCAGCCCGTTAGGACAGGGCTACACTGAAGCTTTCTTT.

This clonotype was detected ten times or more. The V and J genes are TRBV12-3 or TRBV12-4 and TRBJ2-1, with 15 bases matching TRBD2. The CDR3 runs 16 residues. The J segment lost 4 bases and the V segment lost 6 bases, leaving 4 bases of the junction unmatched. In nucleotides, the CDR3 is TGTGCCAGCAGCCGGACTAGCGGGGGGGCGTACAATGAGCAGTTCTTC. This sequence encodes CASSRTSGGAYNEQFF.

This clonotype was seen a handful of times. This chain links TRBV20-1 with TRBJ1-1, with a possible D match to TRBD1 (6 bases). Germline CDR1 is DFQATT and CDR2 is SNEGSKA (reference sequence). CDR3 length equals 16 residues. V lost 0 bases and J lost 0, with 14 bases in between. CDR3 sequence: CSARDPGGPMNTEAFF. As DNA, the CDR3 is TGCAGTGCTAGAGATCCGGGGGGGCCCATGAACACTGAAGCTTTCTTT.

This clonotype was counted between two and nine times. The V call is TRBV3-1, the J call TRBJ1-2; D not certain. V lost 4 bases and J 5 bases, leaving 17 bases between the germline ends. Germline V gene data show CDR1 as LGHDT and CDR2 as YNNKEL (reference sequence). The length of the CDR3 is 15 residues. For the CDR3, the DNA is TGTGCCAGCAGCCCACAAAGAGTTCAGGTTTATGGCTACACCTTC. Translated: CASSPQRVQVYGYTF.

This clonotype was observed a handful of times. The chain uses TRBV7-8 and TRBJ1-5; possible D gene TRBD1, 5 bases. From germline, CDR1 is SGHVS and CDR2 FQNEAQ. Trimming pared 0 bases from V and 6 bases from J, leaving 12 bases between. There are 15 residues in the CDR3. The CDR3 DNA sequence: TGTGCCAGCAGCTTAGCGTCAGGGAGGAGTCAGCCCCAGCATTTT. This codes for CASSLASGRSQPQHF.